This entry lists 11 T cell receptor beta chains sequenced from one sample in a study of blood T cell repertoires in COVID-19. Only in-frame clones appear in the TCRdb table, and some are missing; sequencing was by immunoSEQ multiplex PCR. The sample has 200,000 to 250,000 clones; about four fifths are singletons. Source material: PBMCs or T cells enriched from blood (not recorded which). The receptors derive from a woman aged 60-75 years who had recovered from COVID-19.

This sequence joins TRBV2 and TRBJ2-2; weak D call: TRBD1 (6 bases). Per the germline V gene, CDR1 is SNHLY and CDR2 is FYNNEI. Trimming took off 9 bases at V and 1 base at J, with 12 bases between the two ends. This CDR3 spans 14 amino acids. The CDR3 loop is CARDRSKNTGELFF. The CDR3 DNA reads TGTGCCAGGGACAGATCTAAGAACACCGGGGAGCTGTTTTTT. Supplemented by reference TRBV2 and TRBJ2-2, the full variable domain reads EPEVTQTPSHQVTQMGQEVILRCVPISNHLYFYWYRQILGQKVEFLVSFYNNEISEKSEIFDDQFSVERPDGSNFTLKIRSTKLEDSAMYFCARDRSKNTGELFFGEGSRLTVL.

The gene calls are TRBV13 and TRBJ2-7, with D perhaps TRBD2 (6 bases). The V end was cut by 5 bases, the J end by 4 bases, with 12 bases between. Per the germline V gene, CDR1 is PRHDT and CDR2 is FYEKMQ (reference sequence). The CDR3 is made up of 13 amino acids. CDR3 nucleotides: TGTGCCAGCAGCCCGGGACTCATATACGAGCAGTACTTC. Translating it yields CASSPGLIYEQYF.

The chain employs TRBV7-8 and TRBJ1-5, with D possibly being TRBD1 (5 bases). The CDR3 is 15 residues long. Germline V gene lookup returns CDR1 SGHVS and CDR2 FQNEAQ. The V end was cut by 1 base, the J end by 9 bases, with 16 bases between. The CDR3 DNA follows: TGTGCCAGCAGCTTAGAAAGGCAGGGTGGTTGGCCCCAGCATTTT. This gives the protein CASSLERQGGWPQHF.

The V gene is TRBV5-4, the J gene TRBJ2-3; 7 nucleotides line up with TRBD2. V lost 0 bases, J lost 0 bases, and 4 bases stayed unmatched. CDR1 and CDR2 from the germline V gene are SGHNT and YYREEE (reference sequence). The CDR3 contains 16 residues. CDR3 amino acids: CASSLALSGSTDTQYF. CDR3 DNA: TGTGCCAGCAGCTTGGCCCTTAGCGGGAGCACAGATACGCAGTATTTT.

The V call is TRBV14, the J call TRBJ1-4; 9 positions match TRBD1. After removal of 1 base from V and 7 bases from J, the junction contained 13 bases not matched to a gene. The germline gives CDR1 SGHDN, CDR2 FVKESK. This CDR3 has 18 residues. The chain's CDR3 is CASSQGTGQGLTAEKLFF. In DNA form, the CDR3 reads TGTGCCAGCAGCCAAGGAACGGGACAGGGCCTCACCGCTGAAAAACTGTTTTTT.

V is TRBV6-6 and J is TRBJ2-5; possible D gene TRBD2, 6 bases. V gave up 5 bases and J gave up 4 bases, with 23 bases separating them. Looked up from germline, CDR1 is MNHNY and CDR2 is SVGAGI (reference sequence). The CDR3 runs 17 residues. CDR3 coding DNA: TGTGCCAGCAGTCCCGGTCGGGGGTGGGGGATCGGAGAGACCCAGTACTTC. Amino acid sequence: CASSPGRGWGIGETQYF.

Only a few counts were recorded for this clone. This chain links TRBV6-1 with TRBJ1-2; D is ambiguous. V was cut by 3 bases and J by 0 bases, with 14 bases left in between. This CDR3 contains 16 residues. Per the germline V gene, CDR1 is MNHNS and CDR2 is SASEGT. Here the CDR3 DNA reads TGTGCCAGCAGTGAGAGCGTCGCCATCGCTAACTATGGCTACACCTTC. It translates to CASSESVAIANYGYTF.

The chain carries TRBV19 and TRBJ2-7, with D possibly TRBD1 on 5 matching bases. Germline V CDR1 and CDR2: LNHDA, SQIVND (reference sequence). V was clipped by 3 bases and J by 2 bases, with 14 bases between them. The CDR3 totals 15 residues. CDR3 sequence: CASSMARDRAYEQYF. CDR3 DNA: TGTGCCAGTAGTATGGCCAGGGATAGGGCCTACGAGCAGTACTTC. Combining the CDR3 with reference TRBV19 and TRBJ2-7 gives the whole variable domain DGGITQSPKYLFRKEGQNVTLSCEQNLNHDAMYWYRQDPGQGLRLIYYSQIVNDFQKGDIAEGYSVSREKKESFPLTVTSAQKNPTAFYLCASSMARDRAYEQYFGPGTRLTVT.

J is TRBJ2-7 and V is TRBV2; TRBD1 matches 7 bases. The CDR3 is made up of 13 amino acids. V was clipped by 10 bases and J by 4 bases; unmatched bases: 10. Germline CDR1 reads SNHLY; CDR2 reads FYNNEI. The CDR3 loop reads CATAGTAPYEQYF. The CDR3 DNA follows: TGTGCCACCGCCGGGACAGCCCCTTACGAGCAGTACTTC. The full variable domain, with the rest looked up from reference TRBV2 and TRBJ2-7, is EPEVTQTPSHQVTQMGQEVILRCVPISNHLYFYWYRQILGQKVEFLVSFYNNEISEKSEIFDDQFSVERPDGSNFTLKIRSTKLEDSAMYFCATAGTAPYEQYFGPGTRLTVT.

This sequence joins TRBV3-1 (or the pseudogene TRBV3-2) and TRBJ2-7; D is undetermined. Trimming shortened V by 2 bases and J by 4 bases, and 12 bases separated the two germline ends. Per the germline V gene, CDR1 is LGHDT and CDR2 is YNNKEL (reference sequence). There are 14 residues in the CDR3. This CDR3 reads CASSQTIRWYEQYF. The CDR3 coding sequence is TGTGCCAGCAGCCAAACGATCAGGTGGTACGAGCAGTACTTC.

The chain uses TRBV15 and TRBJ1-5, with D possibly being TRBD1 (6 bases). Per the germline V gene, CDR1 is LNHNV and CDR2 is YYDKDF (reference sequence). CDR3 size: 16 residues. V lost 2 bases and J lost 3, with 14 bases in between. CDR3 nucleotide sequence: TGTGCCACCAGCAGATCTCCCCGACAGGTCAATCAGCCCCAGCATTTT. Translating it yields CATSRSPRQVNQPQHF.